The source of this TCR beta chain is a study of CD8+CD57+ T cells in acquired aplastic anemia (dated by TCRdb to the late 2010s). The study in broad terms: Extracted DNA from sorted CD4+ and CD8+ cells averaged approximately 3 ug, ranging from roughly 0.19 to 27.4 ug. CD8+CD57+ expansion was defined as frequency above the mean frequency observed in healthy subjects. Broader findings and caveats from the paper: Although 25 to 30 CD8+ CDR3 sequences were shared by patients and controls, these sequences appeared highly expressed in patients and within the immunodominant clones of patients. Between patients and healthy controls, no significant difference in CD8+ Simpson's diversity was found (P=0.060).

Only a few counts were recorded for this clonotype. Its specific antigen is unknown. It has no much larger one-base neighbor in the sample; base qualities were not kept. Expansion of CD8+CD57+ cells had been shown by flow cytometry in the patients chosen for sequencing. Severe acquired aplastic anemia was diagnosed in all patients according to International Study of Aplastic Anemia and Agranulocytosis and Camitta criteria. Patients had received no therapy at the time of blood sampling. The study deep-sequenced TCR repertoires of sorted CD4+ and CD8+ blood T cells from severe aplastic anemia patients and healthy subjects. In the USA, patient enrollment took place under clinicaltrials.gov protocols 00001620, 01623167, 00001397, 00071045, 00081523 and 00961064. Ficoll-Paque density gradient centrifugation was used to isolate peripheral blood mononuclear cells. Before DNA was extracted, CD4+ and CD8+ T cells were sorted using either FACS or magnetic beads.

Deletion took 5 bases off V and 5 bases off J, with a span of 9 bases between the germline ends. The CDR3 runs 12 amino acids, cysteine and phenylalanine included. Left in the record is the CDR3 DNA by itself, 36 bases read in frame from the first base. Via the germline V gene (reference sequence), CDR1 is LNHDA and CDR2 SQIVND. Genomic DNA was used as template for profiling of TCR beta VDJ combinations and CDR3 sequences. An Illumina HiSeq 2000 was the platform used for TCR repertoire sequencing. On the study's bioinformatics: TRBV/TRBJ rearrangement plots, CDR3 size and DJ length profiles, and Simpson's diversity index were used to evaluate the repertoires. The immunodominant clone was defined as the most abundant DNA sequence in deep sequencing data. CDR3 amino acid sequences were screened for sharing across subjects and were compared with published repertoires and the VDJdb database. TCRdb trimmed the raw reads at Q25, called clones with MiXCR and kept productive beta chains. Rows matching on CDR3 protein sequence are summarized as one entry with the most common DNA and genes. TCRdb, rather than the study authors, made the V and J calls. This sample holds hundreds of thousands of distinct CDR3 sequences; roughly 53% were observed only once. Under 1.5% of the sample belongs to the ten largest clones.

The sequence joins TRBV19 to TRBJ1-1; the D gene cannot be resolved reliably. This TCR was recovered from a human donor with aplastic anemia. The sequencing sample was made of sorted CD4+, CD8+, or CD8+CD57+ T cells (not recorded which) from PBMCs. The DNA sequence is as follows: TGTGCCAGTAGTTTCCTGGGGACTGAAGCTTTCTTT. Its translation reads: CASSFLGTEAFF.